This is a list of T cell receptor beta chains from one sample in a study of blood T cells in healthy people across ages. TCRdb re-called the 5' RACE reads with MiXCR, one entry per CDR3 protein. Of around 800,000 distinct CDR3 sequences listed, more than 40% are singletons. The source material was blood. The receptors were sampled from a man in his fifties or sixties in good health. The CDR3 runs from the conserved cysteine through the conserved F or W.

TRBV20-1,CSAPGQGKRGYTF
TRBV20-1,CSAYDSGSARYEQYF
TRBV29-1,CSVRDTRGYF
TRBV30,CAWSAPGQLSNLPQHF
TRBV20-1,CSAQPGLGTDTQYF
TRBV6-6,CASTSQQGLQETQFF
TRBV12-3/TRBV12-4,CASRLILAGGSDTQYF
TRBV4-2,CASSQEVTYNEQFF
TRBV7-2,CASSRDISVYEQYF
TRBV7-2,CASSLDVFSYEQYF
TRBV6-2/TRBV6-3,CASSFQTSPGLASTEAFF
TRBV20-1,CSARDLRGGSYEQYF
TRBV4-3,CASSQESAGVWTDTQYF
TRBV6-6,CASKGLAGPGELFF
TRBV24-1,CATSDFLDEQFF
TRBV5-1,CASSFSGVVYTEQFF
TRBV5-5,CASSPLHRPPYEQYF
TRBV6-1,CASSKAPATSYEQYF
TRBV12-3/TRBV12-4,CASSLIGGEVLTDTQYF
TRBV9,CASSVSGDTDTRYF
TRBV10-3,CAISEGDLRNQPQHF
TRBV24-1,CASSDSSPNSYNEQFF
TRBV7-2,CASSSQGMDTQYF
TRBV6-2/TRBV6-3,CASSYSIAYRDYGYTF
TRBV7-9,CASSSSLAREQYF
TRBV6-2/TRBV6-3,CASRRDKYEQYF
TRBV30,CAWSPRYSDRGLEQYF
TRBV5-1,CASSFNGGEGYGYTF
TRBV5-1,CASSTGTSGVVDTQYF
TRBV7-2,CASSLGLQADTQYF
TRBV7-9,CASSLASSGEIQETQYF
TRBV6-2/TRBV6-3,CASSYTPEPQHF
TRBV24-1,CATSATGSTDTQYF
TRBV2,CASSTAAGRSYNEQYF
TRBV29-1,CSVEWAETYNEQFF
TRBV7-2,CASSLGGKRGLTEAFF
TRBV11-2,CACSLVVRGNEQFF
TRBV6-2/TRBV6-3,CASSYSINTEAFF
TRBV6-2/TRBV6-3,CASSYISSSASSYNEQFF